This T cell receptor beta chain appears in the sequencing data of a study of immune heterogeneity within non-small cell lung tumors. Study-level background: Histologically, a few tumors were squamous cell carcinomas and approximately eleven were non-squamous carcinomas. The remaining 1 tumor was not otherwise specified.

The study, taken as a whole, reports: Local T-cell clonality correlated moderately but significantly with local tumor mutational burden (R around 0.33). Identical dominant CDR3 beta clonotypes were found repeatedly across the tumor sites of a single patient, and these appeared alongside high-frequency clones that were unique to particular tumor locations.

The V gene's germline CDR1 is SGHDN and CDR2 FVKESK. Between the trimmed V and J ends, which lost 1 base and 0 bases, there was a span of 6 bases. CDR3 length: 15 amino acids. This clonotype was detected only a few times. Its cognate antigen is unknown. Template came from bulk tumor genomic DNA, at 550 to 700 ng per sample. Multiple widely separated biopsies were taken from each primary tumor at surgery. Surgery that was curative in intent was performed on patients with untreated, newly diagnosed non-small cell lung cancer. Newly diagnosed patients with non-small cell lung cancer who were having surgery with curative intent served as donors. Using 32 V and 13 J primers, multiplex PCR amplified TCR beta CDR3. Using its own MiXCR run on the multiplex PCR reads, TCRdb lists one record per CDR3 protein. The repertoire holds 2,500 to 3,000 distinct CDR3 sequences, around 45% seen once, with approximately 8.2% in the top ten.

The chain has TRBV14 and TRBJ2-2; D possibly corresponds to TRBD1 (6 bases). The sample was lung tumor tissue. This clonotype originated in a woman aged 55-75 years with non-small cell lung cancer. CDR3 coding DNA: TGTGCCAGCAGCCAAGGGACAGCGAACACCGGGGAGCTGTTTTTT. Its translation is CASSQGTANTGELFF.